A selection of T cell receptor beta chains follows, all from one sample in a study of response to subunit inactivated influenza vaccine. TCRdb fed the RT-PCR reads into MiXCR, producing one record per CDR3 protein. The data contain 600,000 to 700,000 distinct CDR3 sequences, 12% to 15% of them singletons. The material sequenced was PBMCs from blood, taken around 15 days before vaccination. These receptors all come from a man aged 50 or older who received an inactivated influenza vaccine. The CDR3 runs from the conserved cysteine through the conserved F or W. A D gene is named only where the DNA matches it firmly. Clone size is given for some rows only: seen once, a few or many times, or a class if the clone is expanded.

size	V	J	D	DNA	CDR3
many	TRBV4-3	TRBJ2-2	TRBD2	TGCGCCAGCAGCCAAAGACTAGCGGGGAACACCGGGGAGCTGTTTTTT	CASSQRLAGNTGELFF
-	TRBV5-1	TRBJ2-5	TRBD1	TGCGCCAGCAGCTCCTTCGGGACAGCCCATCAAGAGACCCAGTACTTC	CASSSFGTAHQETQYF
few	TRBV6-2/TRBV6-3	TRBJ2-7	TRBD1	TGTGCCAGCATTTCCGGGACAGCCTCCTACGAGCAGTACTTC	CASISGTASYEQYF
few	TRBV9	TRBJ2-2	TRBD1	TGTGCCAGCAGACAGGGGGCTGGCACCGGGGAGCTGTTTTTT	CASRQGAGTGELFF
-	TRBV3-1	TRBJ2-1	TRBD2	TGTGCCACCTCCCAAGGGGCGACTAGCAGCTTTAGAAAGTTCTTC	CATSQGATSSFRKFF
few	TRBV20-1	TRBJ2-1	-	TGCAGTGCTAACCCGGGACCGGCGGTTTACAATGAGCAGTTCTTC	CSANPGPAVYNEQFF
few	TRBV12-5	TRBJ2-5	-	TGTGCTAGTGGTCCTGGGACCGACCGGGCCCAGTACTTC	CASGPGTDRAQYF
few	TRBV12-3/TRBV12-4	TRBJ2-5	-	TGTGCCAGCAGTTTAAAGGTGGGGGGACAAGAGACCCAGTACTTC	CASSLKVGGQETQYF
few	TRBV28	TRBJ2-1	TRBD2	TGTGCCAGCAGCATACTAGCGGGGGAGGCCTACAATGAGCAGTTCTTC	CASSILAGEAYNEQFF
many	TRBV12-3/TRBV12-4	TRBJ1-2	-	TGTGCCAGCACCCCCCTCCCACAGGGCAAAGGCTACACCTTC	CASTPLPQGKGYTF
-	TRBV15	TRBJ2-2	-	TGTGCCACCAGCCGGACAGCGGACATTTGGTTAATTGGGCCCGGGGAGCTGTTTTTT	CATSRTADIWLIGPGELFF
-	TRBV28	TRBJ2-1	-	TGTGCCAGCAGTTTGGGGACTGCCAATGAGCAGTTCTTC	CASSLGTANEQFF
few	TRBV4-3	TRBJ2-1	TRBD2	TGCGCCAGCAGCCAAGTCAAGGCTAGCGGAGCCTACAATGAGCAGTTCTTC	CASSQVKASGAYNEQFF
few	TRBV6-4	TRBJ2-3	TRBD2	TGTGCCAGCGGCCGTTCCCTAGCGGGTTCAGATACGCAGTATTTT	CASGRSLAGSDTQYF
-	TRBV7-6	TRBJ2-1	TRBD2	TGTGCCAGCAGCTTAGTCGCTAGCGGGAGGAGCTCCTACAATGAGCAGTTCTTC	CASSLVASGRSSYNEQFF
few	TRBV5-1	TRBJ2-7	-	TGCGCCAGCAGCTTGGACAGGGCAGGGTCCGAGCAGTACTTC	CASSLDRAGSEQYF
few	TRBV9	TRBJ2-1	TRBD2	TGTGCCAGCAGCTTGGATAGCGGGGGGGCTCGGTTCTTC	CASSLDSGGARFF
many	TRBV12-3/TRBV12-4	TRBJ1-6	TRBD1	TGTGCCAGCAGTAGAGCGGGACAGACCCTCCACTTT	CASSRAGQTLHF
few	TRBV11-2	TRBJ2-2	-	TGTGCCAGCAGCTTAGATAATCTGAACACCGGGGAGCTGTTTTTT	CASSLDNLNTGELFF
few	TRBV20-1	TRBJ1-5	TRBD1	TGCAGTGCTACCGCCATGAAGGGGGCCAGCAATCAGCCCCAGCATTTT	CSATAMKGASNQPQHF
many	TRBV4-3	TRBJ1-2	-	TGCGCCAGCAGCCAAGATGTAGTTAACTATGGCTACACCTTC	CASSQDVVNYGYTF
many	TRBV12-3/TRBV12-4	TRBJ2-1	-	TGTGCCAGCAGCTTGGCGGATGAGCAGTTCTTC	CASSLADEQFF
-	TRBV10-2	TRBJ2-7	-	TGCGCCAGCAGTGAGTCGTTAGTATACGAGCAGTACTTC	CASSESLVYEQYF
-	TRBV20-1	TRBJ2-4	-	TGCAGTGCTAGTTTACCCTCAGTAGCCAAAAACATTCAGTACTTC	CSASLPSVAKNIQYF
-	TRBV6-2/TRBV6-3	TRBJ2-7	-	TGTGCCAGCAGACTCCGGGACGAGCAGTACTTC	CASRLRDEQYF
-	TRBV28	TRBJ2-7	-	TGTGCCAGCGGACGAGAACCCTACAGCGAACCCTCCTACGAGCAGTACTTC	CASGREPYSEPSYEQYF
few	TRBV20-1	TRBJ2-5	TRBD1	TGCAGTGCTCCCCTCCAGGGACAGGGGGAGACCCAGTACTTC	CSAPLQGQGETQYF
-	TRBV5-1	TRBJ2-5	-	TGCGCCAGCAGCTTGACAACCGGGACATACCAAGAGACCCAGTACTTC	CASSLTTGTYQETQYF
few	TRBV10-3	TRBJ1-1	-	TGTGCCATCAGTGATCGGGGTTCGAACACTGAAGCTTTCTTT	CAISDRGSNTEAFF
-	TRBV2	TRBJ1-4	-	TGTGCCAGCAGTGCACAGGGAGGAGTGGAAAAACTGTTTTTT	CASSAQGGVEKLFF
few	TRBV6-2/TRBV6-3	TRBJ1-5	TRBD1	TGTGCCAGCAGTTACGGGGACAGGGGCTTCAATCAGCCCCAGCATTTT	CASSYGDRGFNQPQHF
few	TRBV5-1	TRBJ2-3	-	TGCGCCAGCAGGGAACTACTGGGAATGACAGATACGCAGTATTTT	CASRELLGMTDTQYF
-	TRBV5-1	TRBJ2-3	-	TGCGCCAGCAGCGCATCCCGAGGGGCAGATACGCAGTATTTT	CASSASRGADTQYF
many	TRBV7-2	TRBJ1-5	-	TGTGCCAGCAGCCCAGCCTGGGCAGGTCAGCCCCAGCATTTT	CASSPAWAGQPQHF
few	TRBV13	TRBJ1-1	-	TGTGCCAGCAGCCGCAGGGATTCCACTGAAGCTTTCTTT	CASSRRDSTEAFF
-	TRBV20-1	TRBJ2-1	TRBD1	TGCAGTGCTAGAGGTGGACAGGGCTCCTACAATGAGCAGTTCTTC	CSARGGQGSYNEQFF
-	TRBV10-3	TRBJ2-5	-	TGTGCCATCAGTGAGTCAGACGGGAGTGGAGAGACCCAGTACTTC	CAISESDGSGETQYF
-	TRBV9	TRBJ2-1	TRBD2	TGTGCCAGCAGCGTAGGGGTGGGACTAGTCGTCAATGAGCAGTTCTTC	CASSVGVGLVVNEQFF
-	TRBV20-1	TRBJ1-5	TRBD1	TGCAGTGCTAGAGACGGACAGGGCTCGAGTCAGCCCCAGCATTTT	CSARDGQGSSQPQHF
few	TRBV15	TRBJ2-1	TRBD2	TGTGCCACCAGCACTAGCGGGGGCTCCTACAATGAGCAGTTCTTC	CATSTSGGSYNEQFF
-	TRBV27	TRBJ2-2	TRBD2	TGTGCCAGCAGTTTTTGGCTAGCGGACAACACCGGGGAGCTGTTTTTT	CASSFWLADNTGELFF
-	TRBV29-1	TRBJ2-3	-	TGCAGCGTCCTGAGTGCAGATACGCAGTATTTT	CSVLSADTQYF
-	TRBV20-1	TRBJ2-2	TRBD1	TGCAGTGCTAGGGACTCCGGGACAGGGGACACCGGGGAGCTGTTTTTT	CSARDSGTGDTGELFF
few	TRBV6-1	TRBJ2-2	-	TGTGCCAGCAGTGATATAGGGTCGGTCACCGGGGAGCTGTTTTTT	CASSDIGSVTGELFF
-	TRBV27	TRBJ1-1	-	TGTGCCAGCAGTACGGCCAGGGGTAACGCTTTCTTT	CASSTARGNAFF
few	TRBV12-3/TRBV12-4	TRBJ2-3	-	TGTGCCAGCAGGCCGGTTGATTGGACAGATACGCAGTATTTT	CASRPVDWTDTQYF
-	TRBV3-1	TRBJ2-7	-	TGTGCCAGCAGCCAACCGACACGGAGCTCCTACGAGCAGTACTTC	CASSQPTRSSYEQYF
few	TRBV20-1	TRBJ2-7	TRBD1	TGCAGTCAACATCAACCTCGACAGGGAGCCTACGAGCAGTACTTC	CSQHQPRQGAYEQYF
few	TRBV20-1	TRBJ2-3	-	TGCAGTGCTGGCCCCTCTGGAGGGGGGATCCCAGATACGCAGTATTTT	CSAGPSGGGIPDTQYF
few	TRBV20-1	TRBJ2-2	-	TGCAGTGCTACCTCGGGTAGCGGGAACACCGGGGAGCTGTTTTTT	CSATSGSGNTGELFF
-	TRBV5-6	TRBJ1-1	-	TGTGCCAGCAGCTTGTACGGGGCGCACACTGAAGCTTTCTTT	CASSLYGAHTEAFF
many	TRBV20-1	TRBJ2-3	TRBD1	TGCAGTGCCCAGGACAGGGGCCACACAGATACGCAGTATTTT	CSAQDRGHTDTQYF
few	TRBV11-2	TRBJ2-2	-	TGTGCCAGCAGCTTAAATTACAGAGATACCGGGGAGCTGTTTTTT	CASSLNYRDTGELFF
-	TRBV4-3	TRBJ2-3	TRBD2	TGCGCCAGCAGCCAAGATCATGTGGGCGGGAGGGCTTATAGCACAGATACGCAGTATTTT	CASSQDHVGGRAYSTDTQYF
-	TRBV20-1	TRBJ1-2	-	TGCAGTGCTAAACAGGGATCAGTGGGCGGCTACACCTTC	CSAKQGSVGGYTF
many	TRBV7-2	TRBJ2-5	-	TGTGCCAGCAGCCTGTATAGGGAGACCCAGTACTTC	CASSLYRETQYF